These 7 T cell receptor beta chains share one sample of origin, sequenced in a study of OX40 agonist ivuxolimab in advanced cancers. Here immunoSEQ multiplex PCR was the method, and the copy in TCRdb shows in-frame clones only, minus some. The sample records some 41,000 clones, 75% to 90% being singletons. The source material was CD4+ or CD8+ T cells sorted from blood, sampled in a trial of the OX40 agonist ivuxolimab. All receptors come from an adult with an advanced solid tumor such as melanoma, head and neck, liver or kidney cancer.

The CDR3 protein is CASSVEGQGSYNEQFF. In DNA, the CDR3 is TGTGCCAGCAGCGTAGAGGGACAGGGGTCCTACAATGAGCAGTTCTTC. The V and J genes are TRBV9 and TRBJ2-1; 10 bases line up with TRBD1. V was pared by 0 bases and J by 1 base, with 1 base of the junction left unmatched. The CDR3 has 16 residues. The germline CDR1 and CDR2 sequences are SGDLS and YYNGEE.

The chain couples TRBV2 to TRBJ2-7, with a tentative D call TRBD2 (6 bases). Trimming pared 7 bases from V and 4 bases from J, leaving 17 bases between. Germline V gene data show CDR1 as SNHLY and CDR2 as FYNNEI. The CDR3 is made up of 14 amino acids. CDR3: CASTRDSAGYEQYF. The DNA of the CDR3 is TGTGCCAGCACCAGGGACTCTGCCGGTTACGAGCAGTACTTC.

The rearrangement links TRBV6-6 to TRBJ2-7; D is perhaps TRBD1 (5 bases). V lost 2 bases to trimming and J lost 2 bases, with 13 bases between them. CDR1 and CDR2 from the germline V gene are MNHNY and SVGAGI (reference sequence). CDR3 length equals 15 residues. The CDR3 DNA reads TGTGCCAGCAGTTACGCGATGGGGCAGACCTACGAGCAGTACTTC. Translation: CASSYAMGQTYEQYF.

V is TRBV5-1 and J is TRBJ2-1; possible D gene TRBD1, 5 bases. With 0 bases removed from V and 4 bases from J, the gap between germline ends came to 11 bases. Germline assignment: CDR1 SGHRS and CDR2 YFSETQ. CDR3 length equals 15 residues. The CDR3 is CASSLARVGYNEQFF. The CDR3 region has the DNA TGCGCCAGCAGCTTGGCCAGGGTGGGTTACAATGAGCAGTTCTTC.

The V and J genes are TRBV6-5 and TRBJ2-7; D ambiguous. The V end was cut by 8 bases, the J end by 0 bases, with 11 bases between. Germline V gene lookup returns CDR1 MNHEY and CDR2 SVGAGI. The CDR3 loop spans 13 amino acids. This chain's CDR3 is CASARAFSYEQYF. As DNA, the CDR3 is TGTGCCAGCGCCCGGGCTTTCTCCTACGAGCAGTACTTC.

V is TRBV9 and J is TRBJ2-7; D may be TRBD1 (6 bases). V dropped 0 bases and J dropped 1 base, with 8 bases sitting between them. CDR3 size: 14 residues. Per germline, CDR1 SGDLS and CDR2 YYNGEE. In DNA, the CDR3 is TGTGCCAGCAGCGTAGGGACAGTGTCCTACGAGCAGTACTTC. It codes for CASSVGTVSYEQYF.

This rearrangement joins TRBV5-1 to TRBJ2-2; 8 bases line up with TRBD1. V trimming: 6 bases; J trimming: 5 bases; junction bases outside the gene matches: 9. In germline, CDR1 is SGHRS, CDR2 YFSETQ. This CDR3 spans 15 amino acids. CDR3: CASTPDRENTGELFF. The CDR3 DNA follows: TGCGCCAGCACCCCGGACAGGGAGAATACCGGGGAGCTGTTTTTT.